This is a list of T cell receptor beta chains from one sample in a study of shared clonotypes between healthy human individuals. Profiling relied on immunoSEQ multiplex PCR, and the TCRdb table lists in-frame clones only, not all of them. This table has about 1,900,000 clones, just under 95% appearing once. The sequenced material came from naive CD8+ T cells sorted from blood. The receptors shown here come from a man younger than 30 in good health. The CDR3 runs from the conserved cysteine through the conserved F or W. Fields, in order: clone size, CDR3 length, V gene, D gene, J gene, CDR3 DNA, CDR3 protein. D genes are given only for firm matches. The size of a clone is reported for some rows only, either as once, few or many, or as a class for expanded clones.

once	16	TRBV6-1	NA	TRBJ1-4	TGTGCCAGCAGTGAAGGGGGGGCAGATTTTAATGAAAAACTGTTTTTT	CASSEGGADFNEKLFF
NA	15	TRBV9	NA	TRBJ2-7	TGTGCCAGCAGCGTAGCTCCCGACTCAAACTACGAGCAGTACTTC	CASSVAPDSNYEQYF
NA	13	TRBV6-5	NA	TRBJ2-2	TGTGCCAGCGGGATTTTGAACACCGGGGAGCTGTTTTTT	CASGILNTGELFF
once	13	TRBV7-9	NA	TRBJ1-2	TGTGCCAGCAGTGTGGGAGTTAACTATGGCTACACCTTC	CASSVGVNYGYTF
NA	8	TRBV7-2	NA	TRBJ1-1	TGTGCCAGCAGCCCGGCTTTCTTT	CASSPAFF
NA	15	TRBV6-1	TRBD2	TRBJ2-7	TGTGCCAGCAGTGTTCCAATCGGGGGGGGACACGAGCAGTACTTC	CASSVPIGGGHEQYF
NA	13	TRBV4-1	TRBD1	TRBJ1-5	TGCGCCAGCAGCCAGGGGGACAGTCAGCCCCAGCATTTT	CASSQGDSQPQHF
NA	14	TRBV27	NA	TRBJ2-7	TGTGCCAGCAGTTTCGGGGACAACTCCTACGAGCAGTACTTC	CASSFGDNSYEQYF
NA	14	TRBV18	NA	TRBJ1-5	TGTGCCAGCTCACCAGCCGGGGACTGGCAGCCCCAGCATTTT	CASSPAGDWQPQHF
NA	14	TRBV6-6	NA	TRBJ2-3	TGTGCCAGCGAGACCGGGTGGGGCACAGATACGCAGTATTTT	CASETGWGTDTQYF
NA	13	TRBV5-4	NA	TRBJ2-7	TGTGCCAGCAGCTTGGTACAGGGAAGCGAGCAGTACTTC	CASSLVQGSEQYF
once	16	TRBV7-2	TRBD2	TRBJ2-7	TGTGCCAGCAGCTTAGAAGCTAGCGGGAGACCCTACGAGCAGTACTTC	CASSLEASGRPYEQYF
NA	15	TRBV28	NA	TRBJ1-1	TGTGCCAGCAGTTTATTAGCCCTCTCGAACACTGAAGCTTTCTTT	CASSLLALSNTEAFF
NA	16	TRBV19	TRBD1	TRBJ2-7	TGTGCCAGTAGTACCCGTTTGGACAGGGGGCCCTACGAGCAGTACTTC	CASSTRLDRGPYEQYF
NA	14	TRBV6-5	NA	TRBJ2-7	TGTGCCAGCAGTTACTCGGGCGTCTCCTACGAGCAGTACTTC	CASSYSGVSYEQYF
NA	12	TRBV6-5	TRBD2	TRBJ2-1	TGTGCCAGCAGTTACTTGGGACTAGAGCAGTTCTTC	CASSYLGLEQFF
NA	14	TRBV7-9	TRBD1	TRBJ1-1	TGTGCCAGCAGCTTAGGGACAGGCAACACTGAAGCTTTCTTT	CASSLGTGNTEAFF
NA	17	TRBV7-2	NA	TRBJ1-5	TGTGCCAGCAGCTGGCCCCGGGACGGCGGTAGCAATCAGCCCCAGCATTTT	CASSWPRDGGSNQPQHF
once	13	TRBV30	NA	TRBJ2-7	TGTGCCTGGAGTGTCGTGGAGGGCTACGAGCAGTACTTC	CAWSVVEGYEQYF
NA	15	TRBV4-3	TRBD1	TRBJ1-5	TGCGCCAGCAGCCAAGATCCGGGACAGGGACAGCCCCAGCATTTT	CASSQDPGQGQPQHF
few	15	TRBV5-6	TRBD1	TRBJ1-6	TGTGCCAGCAGCTCTACGACAGGGTCTGATTCACCCCTCCACTTT	CASSSTTGSDSPLHF
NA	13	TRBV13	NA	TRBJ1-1	TGTGCCAGCAGCGCTATCATAAGGGAAGAAGCTTTCTTT	CASSAIIREEAFF
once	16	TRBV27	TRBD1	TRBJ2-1	TGTGCCAGCAGTTACGCAACAGGGGAATTTTTCAATGAGCAGTTCTTC	CASSYATGEFFNEQFF
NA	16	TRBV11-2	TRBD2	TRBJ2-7	TGTGCCAGCAGCTTAGCGAGTGGACTAGGAGTCTCCGAGCAGTACTTC	CASSLASGLGVSEQYF
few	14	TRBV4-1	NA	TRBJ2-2	TGCGCCAGCAGCCAAGAAGGGGTCCCCGGGGAGCTGTTTTTT	CASSQEGVPGELFF
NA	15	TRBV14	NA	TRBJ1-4	TGTGCCAGCAGCCAAGACAGGTTTAACGGTGAAAAACTGTTTTTT	CASSQDRFNGEKLFF
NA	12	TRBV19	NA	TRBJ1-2	TGTGCCAGTAGTATGGGGATATATGGCTACACCTTC	CASSMGIYGYTF
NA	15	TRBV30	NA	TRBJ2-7	TGTGCCTGGAGTGTAGGTACGGGATCCCTATACGAGCAGTACTTC	CAWSVGTGSLYEQYF
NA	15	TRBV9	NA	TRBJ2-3	TGTGCCAGCAGCGTAGCGGGAGAGAAGACAGATACGCAGTATTTT	CASSVAGEKTDTQYF
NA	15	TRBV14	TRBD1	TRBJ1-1	TGTGCCAGCAGCCTAATACAGGGGTTGAACACTGAAGCTTTCTTT	CASSLIQGLNTEAFF
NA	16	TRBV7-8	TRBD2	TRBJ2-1	TGTGCCAGCAGCTTAGGCCTAGCGGACCCCTACAATGAGCAGTTCTTC	CASSLGLADPYNEQFF
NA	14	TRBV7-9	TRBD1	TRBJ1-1	TGTGCCAGCAGCCGACAGGGACAGAACACTGAAGCTTTCTTT	CASSRQGQNTEAFF
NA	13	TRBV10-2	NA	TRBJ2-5	TGCGCCAGCAGTACGGGGGAGCAAGAGACCCAGTACTTC	CASSTGEQETQYF
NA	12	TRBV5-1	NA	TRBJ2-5	TGCGCCAGCAGCTTGGTTCAAGAGACCCAGTACTTC	CASSLVQETQYF
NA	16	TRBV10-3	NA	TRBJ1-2	TGTGCCATCAGTGAGTCGACGGAGGGGACCACCTATGGCTACACCTTC	CAISESTEGTTYGYTF
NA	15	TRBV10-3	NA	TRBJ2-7	TGTGCCAGCAACAGGGTTAGCGGGCTTACCTACGAGCAGTACTTC	CASNRVSGLTYEQYF
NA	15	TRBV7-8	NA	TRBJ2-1	TGTGCCAGCAGCTTAGCAAGCGAGGGGTACAATGAGCAGTTCTTC	CASSLASEGYNEQFF
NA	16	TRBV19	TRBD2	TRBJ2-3	TGTGCCAGTAGTATGATAGCGGGGGCGAGCACAGATACGCAGTATTTT	CASSMIAGASTDTQYF
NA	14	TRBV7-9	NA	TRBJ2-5	TGTGCCAGCAGTCTCCAGGGGCGCCAAGAGACCCAGTACTTC	CASSLQGRQETQYF
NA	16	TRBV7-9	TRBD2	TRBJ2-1	TGTGCCAGCAGCTCGGGACTAGCGGGGGGACGAAATGAGCAGTTCTTC	CASSSGLAGGRNEQFF